This T cell receptor beta chain emerged from a study of T cells after somatic rescue of genetic block. Generated by immunoSEQ multiplex PCR, the TCRdb table keeps only in-frame clones and is missing some. The sample lists over 95,000 clones; under 95% were seen once. V shed 5 bases and J 0 bases; nucleotides not matched to a gene: 8. There are 16 residues in the CDR3. CDR1 and CDR2 from the germline V gene are MDHEN and SYDVKM. The chain combines TRBV28 with TRBJ1-2, with 8 bases identical to TRBD1. Sequencing input: peripheral blood mononuclear cells (PBMCs). The TCR originated in a woman under 30. The CDR3, as DNA: TGTGCCAGCAGTCCGGGACAGGAGGTTTCTAACTATGGCTACACCTTC. Translation gives CASSPGQEVSNYGYTF.